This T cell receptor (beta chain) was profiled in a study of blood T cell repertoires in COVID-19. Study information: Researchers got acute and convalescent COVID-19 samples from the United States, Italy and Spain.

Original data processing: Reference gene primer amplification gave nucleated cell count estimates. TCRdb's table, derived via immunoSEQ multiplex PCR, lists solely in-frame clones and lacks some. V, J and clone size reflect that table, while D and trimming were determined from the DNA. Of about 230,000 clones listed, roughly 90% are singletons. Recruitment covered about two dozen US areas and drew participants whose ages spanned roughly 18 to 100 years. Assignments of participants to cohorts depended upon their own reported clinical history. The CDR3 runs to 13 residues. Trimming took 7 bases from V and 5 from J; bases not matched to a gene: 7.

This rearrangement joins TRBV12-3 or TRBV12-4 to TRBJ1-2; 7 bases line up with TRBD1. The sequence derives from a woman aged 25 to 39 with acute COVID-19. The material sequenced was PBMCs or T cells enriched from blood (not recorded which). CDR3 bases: TGTGCCAGCACTTATCAGGGGGAGTATGGCTACACCTTC. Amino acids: CASTYQGEYGYTF.